This T cell receptor beta chain derives from a study of blood T cell repertoires in COVID-19. Study information: Symptom resolution, clearance, or two negative PCRs marked donors in Cohort 3 as recovered. Some COVID-19 samples were acute and others convalescent; all came from the United States, Italy and Spain. Sources were T cells, B-cell-depleted T cells, or PBMCs; the material itself was cDNA or gDNA.

Individuals drawn from 24 US areas were about 18 to 95 years old. TCRdb's table, derived via immunoSEQ multiplex PCR, lists solely in-frame clones and lacks some. The sample yields 120,000 to 150,000 clones, approximately 84% seen once. CDR1 and CDR2 from the germline V gene are SGDLS and YYNGEE. This CDR3 region has 18 residues. After removal of 3 bases from V and 7 bases from J, the junction contained 14 bases not matched to a gene. The specimen sequenced was PBMCs or T cells enriched from blood (not recorded which). The receptor was derived from a man aged 45 to 65 in a cohort exposed to, infected with or recovered from COVID-19 (not recorded which). The rearrangement links TRBV9 to TRBJ2-1; TRBD2 matches at 12 bases. CDR3 DNA sequence: TGTGCCAGCAGCGCCCGTGGGACTAGCGGGCGGGTAGGGAATGAGCAGTTCTTC. Amino acid sequence: CASSARGTSGRVGNEQFF.